This T cell receptor beta chain was found in a study of blood T cells in healthy people across ages. The overall study: Capturing about one barcoded beta molecule per two T cells was achieved by template switching. The study's findings and limits: Higher diversity and more naive CD4+ cells were features of long-lived donors, compared to aged donors. The CMV status of each donor remained undetermined, and this could have confounded shifts in expanded clonotypes. Age advanced and TCR beta diversity per million T cells fell, roughly linearly.

CDR1 is MNHEY, CDR2 SVGEGT, per germline. The CDR3 runs 14 residues. The junction had 4 bases not matched to a gene; V was cut back by 2 bases and J by 4 bases. As to this clonotype: Its antigen is not known.

With a J-beta primer mix and a sample-barcoded 5' primer, a second PCR ran 7 to 11 cycles. TCRdb redid the calling of the 5' RACE reads with MiXCR, one entry per CDR3 protein. Of about 680,000 distinct CDR3 sequences in the sample, more than 40% were seen once. Sequencing was performed on blood. The receptor was derived from a woman aged 60 to 75 in good health. The chain couples TRBV6-2 or TRBV6-3 to TRBJ1-1, with 7 bases that match TRBD1. Here the CDR3 DNA reads TGTGCCAGCAGTTACCAGGGGGGGAGCACTGAAGCTTTCTTT. Protein product: CASSYQGGSTEAFF.